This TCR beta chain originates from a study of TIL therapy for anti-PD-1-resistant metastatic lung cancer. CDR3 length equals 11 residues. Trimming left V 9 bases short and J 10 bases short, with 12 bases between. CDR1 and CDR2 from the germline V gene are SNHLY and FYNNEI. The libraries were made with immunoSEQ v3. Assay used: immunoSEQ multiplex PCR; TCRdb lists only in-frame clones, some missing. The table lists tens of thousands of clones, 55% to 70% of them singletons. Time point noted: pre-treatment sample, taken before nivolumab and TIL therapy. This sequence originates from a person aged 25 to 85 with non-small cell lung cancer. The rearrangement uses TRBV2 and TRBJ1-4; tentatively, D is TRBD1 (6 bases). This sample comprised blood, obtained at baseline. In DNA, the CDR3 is TGTGCCAGTAGACAGGTTGGAAAACTGTTTTTT. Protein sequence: CASRQVGKLFF.